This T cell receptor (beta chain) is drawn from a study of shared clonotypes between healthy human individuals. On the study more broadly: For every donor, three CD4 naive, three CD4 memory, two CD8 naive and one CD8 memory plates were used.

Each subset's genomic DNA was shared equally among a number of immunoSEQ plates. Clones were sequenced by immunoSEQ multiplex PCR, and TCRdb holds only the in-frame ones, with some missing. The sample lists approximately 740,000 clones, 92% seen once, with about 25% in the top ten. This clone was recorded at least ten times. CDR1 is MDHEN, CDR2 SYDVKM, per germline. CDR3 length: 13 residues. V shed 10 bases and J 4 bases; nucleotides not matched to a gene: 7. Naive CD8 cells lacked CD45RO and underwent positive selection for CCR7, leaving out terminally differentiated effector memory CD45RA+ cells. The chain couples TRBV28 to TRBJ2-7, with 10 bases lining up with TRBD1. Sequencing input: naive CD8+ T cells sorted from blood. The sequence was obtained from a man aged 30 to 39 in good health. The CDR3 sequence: CAIEGQGFYEQYF. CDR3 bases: TGTGCCATCGAGGGACAGGGGTTTTACGAGCAGTACTTC.